This entry concerns a single TCR beta chain. This sample stems from a study of blood T cell repertoires in COVID-19. Study as a whole: Sources were T cells, B-cell-depleted T cells, or PBMCs; the material itself was cDNA or gDNA.

This CDR3 is built from 16 residues. Germline CDR1 is LNHNV and CDR2 is YYDKDF (reference sequence). Trimming shortened V by 5 bases and J by 6 bases, and 19 bases separated the two germline ends. Assay used: immunoSEQ multiplex PCR; TCRdb lists only in-frame clones, some missing. The table has about 88,000 clones, about 90% seen once. This chain uses TRBV15 with TRBJ1-4; no clear D gene. The sequence came from a male donor with acute or convalescent COVID-19. The material sequenced was peripheral blood. This CDR3 is CATSGLKTSGDEKLFF. CDR3 DNA: TGTGCCACCAGCGGACTAAAGACAAGCGGGGATGAAAAACTGTTTTTT.